This passage covers 14 T cell receptor beta chains from one sample sequenced in a study of T cell clonality in common variable immunodeficiency. TCRdb's copy holds only in-frame clones and misses some; the assay was immunoSEQ multiplex PCR. The repertoire yields 40,000 to 60,000 clones, none seen only once; the top ten contain about 1.8%. Sequencing was performed on peripheral blood mononuclear cells. All receptors derive from a person between 18 and 75 years old in good health.

This clone has a count of ten or more. The read ends 3 residues shy of where the CDR3 ends; the end is completed using the germline J gene. The chain has TRBV29-1 and TRBJ2-7; perhaps TRBD2 as D (6 bases). Germline lookup yields CDR1 SQVTM and CDR2 ANQGSEA. The CDR3 runs 15 residues. V dropped 4 bases and J dropped 5 bases, with 21 bases sitting between them. Here the CDR3 reads CSVGQMEGLSDEQYF. The covered CDR3 bases are TGCAGCGTTGGCCAGATGGAGGGGCTCAGCGACGAG.

Comment on this clone: The read falls 3 residues short of the CDR3 end, and the missing part is taken from the germline J gene. The rearrangement uses TRBV19 and TRBJ2-1; TRBD1 matches at 9 bases. Germline V gene data show CDR1 as LNHDA and CDR2 as SQIVND (reference sequence). The CDR3 extends over 17 amino acids. V trimming: 6 bases; J trimming: 7 bases; junction bases outside the gene matches: 16. The CDR3 loop reads CASSPEYGGGTGNEQFF. CDR3 DNA (partial): TGTGCCAGTAGCCCCGAGTACGGGGGCGGGACAGGGAATGAG.

This clone was seen ten or more times. One junction end disagrees with the germline gene, perhaps due to a read error. With the read ending 3 residues before the CDR3 end, the germline J gene is used to fill in that end. This chain connects TRBV4-2 to TRBJ1-2, with 7 bases fitting TRBD1. Germline CDR1 LGHNA, CDR2 YNFKEQ. This CDR3 region has 14 residues. Partial CDR3 DNA: TGCGCCAGCAGCCAAGGGACAGCAAACTATGGC. It specifies CASSQGTANYG. The whole CDR3 protein is CASSQGTANYGYTF.

About this clone itself: The read stops 3 residues short of the end of the CDR3; the missing end is completed from the germline J gene. This chain joins TRBV7-6 and TRBJ2-3; TRBD2 matches 10 bases. V lost 2 bases and J lost 1; bases outside the gene matches: 3. This CDR3 has 16 residues. Germline V gives CDR1 SGHVS, CDR2 FNYEAQ. The CDR3 spells CASSLSSGGRTDTQYF. CDR3 DNA, as far as it was read: TGTGCCAGCAGCTTATCTAGCGGGGGTCGCACAGATACG.

The table lists this clone with many counts. The read ends 3 residues before the CDR3 terminus; that terminus is restored from the germline J gene. The genes are TRBV12-3 or TRBV12-4 and TRBJ2-1; D possibly corresponds to TRBD1 (5 bases). The ends were cut back, 5 bases at V and 4 bases at J, with 9 bases in the middle. CDR3 length equals 13 residues. CDR3 DNA, as far as it was read: TGTGCCAGCAGTACGCAGGGTTACAATGAG. This codes for CASSTQGYNE. The whole CDR3 reads CASSTQGYNEQFF.

This clone was recorded at least ten times. The CDR3 end falls 3 residues outside the read, so it is completed with the germline J gene. The V gene is TRBV19, the J gene TRBJ1-5; D might be TRBD1 (5 bases). Trimming left V 7 bases short and J 4 bases short, with 17 bases between. The CDR3 is 15 amino acids. Germline V gives CDR1 LNHDA, CDR2 SQIVND (reference sequence). The CDR3 DNA, read in part, is TGTGCCAGTAACCATTTACAGGCACGGAATCAGCCC. Translation gives CASNHLQARNQP. The whole CDR3 region reads CASNHLQARNQPQHF.

This clone has more than one count but fewer than ten. With the read ending 3 residues before the CDR3 end, the germline J gene is used to fill in that end. The J gene is TRBJ1-2, the V gene TRBV7-2, with D possibly being TRBD1 (6 bases). This CDR3 has 13 amino acids. CDR1 and CDR2 from the germline V gene are SGHTA and FQGNSA. The CDR3 reads CASSSRTDGGYTF. Partial CDR3 DNA: TGTGCCAGCAGCTCAAGGACAGATGGCGGC.

This clone was observed a few times. Read coverage stops 3 residues before the CDR3 terminus; the germline J gene supplies the remainder. The chain uses TRBV7-2 and TRBJ1-4, with 11 nucleotides matching TRBD1. CDR3 size: 14 residues. Germline CDR1 and CDR2: SGHTA and FQGNSA. The sequenced part of the CDR3 DNA is TGTGCCAGCAGCCCAAGGACAGGGGGCAAACCA. Its translation is CASSPRTGGKP. The full CDR3 is CASSPRTGGKPLFF. Based on the CDR3 plus reference TRBV7-2 and TRBJ1-4, the full variable domain is GAGVSQSPSNKVTEKGKDVELRCDPISGHTALYWYRQSLGQGLEFLIYFQGNSAPDKSGLPSDRFSAERTGGSVSTLTIQRTQQEDSAVYLCASSPRTGGKPLFFGSGTQLSVL.

In this sample, this clone turned up many times. The CDR3 end falls 3 residues outside the read, so it is completed with the germline J gene. J is TRBJ2-1 and V is TRBV7-3; unclear D gene. Deletions cut 1 base from V and 6 bases from J, with 10 bases between. The germline V gene has CDR1 SGHTA and CDR2 FQGTGA. The CDR3 has 14 amino acids. The DNA read from the CDR3 is TGTGCCAGCAGCTTAATCGGTCTCTTCAATGAG. Residues: CASSLIGLFNE. The complete CDR3 protein is CASSLIGLFNEQFF.

In the case of this clone: The read gets to within 3 residues of the CDR3 end, and the germline J gene fills in the rest. This chain connects TRBV5-1 to TRBJ2-3, with TRBD1 identical over 8 bases. With 0 bases clipped from V and 2 bases from J, the junction kept 5 bases outside the gene matches. The CDR3 is 16 amino acids. Germline CDR1 SGHRS, CDR2 YFSETQ. The CDR3 bases that were read are TGCGCCAGCAGCTTGGCGACAGGGGCCTCCACAGATACG. It specifies CASSLATGASTDT. The entire CDR3 protein is CASSLATGASTDTQYF. The full variable domain, completed using reference TRBV5-1 and TRBJ2-3, is KAGVTQTPRYLIKTRGQQVTLSCSPISGHRSVSWYQQTPGQGLQFLFEYFSETQRNKGNFPGRFSGRQFSNSRSEMNVSTLELGDSALYLCASSLATGASTDTQYFGPGTRLTVL.

This clone was detected many times. The observed sequence ends 3 residues before the CDR3 terminus, with the missing tail filled in from the germline J gene. The chain has TRBV20-1 and TRBJ2-1; TRBD2 matches at 12 bases. V lost 6 bases and J lost 8; bases outside the gene matches: 8. Germline V gene lookup returns CDR1 DFQATT and CDR2 SNEGSKA (reference sequence). The CDR3 length is 14 residues. The CDR3 reads CSARGLAGPDEQFF. The part of the CDR3 DNA that was read is TGCAGTGCCCGCGGACTAGCGGGGCCGGATGAG.

This clone was counted ten times or more. The read terminates 3 residues ahead of where the CDR3 ends, so the germline J gene completes it. The rearrangement joins TRBV20-1 to TRBJ2-3; TRBD1 might be the D (5 bases). V was cut by 6 bases and J by 2 bases, with 18 bases left in between. CDR1 and CDR2 (germline): DFQATT, SNEGSKA (reference sequence). The CDR3 is 15 residues long. The CDR3 bases that were read are TGCAGTGCCTCGGGCGACAGCTATACCACAGATACG. It is translated as CSASGDSYTTDT. The CDR3, in full, reads CSASGDSYTTDTQYF.

This clone was picked up many times. The CDR3 is cut off 3 residues early in the read; its end comes from the germline J gene. V and J are TRBV20-1 and TRBJ1-1; 8 bases are a match to TRBD1. Unmatched junction bases numbered 18, after V lost 6 bases and J lost 6 bases. The CDR3 contains 16 residues. The V gene's germline CDR1 is DFQATT and CDR2 SNEGSKA (reference sequence). CDR3 bases read: TGCAGTGCCCCGGACAGGGACAGTCGGACGCCCTCTGAA. Residues: CSAPDRDSRTPSE. From start to end, the CDR3 is CSAPDRDSRTPSEAFF.

Comment on this clone: The read ends 3 residues early relative to the CDR3; the germline J gene fills the gap. The chain has TRBV20-1 and TRBJ1-2; D is ambiguous. CDR3 length equals 16 residues. Germline CDR1 and CDR2: DFQATT and SNEGSKA (reference sequence). Here the CDR3 reads CSARGTSSSPYNEYTF. CDR3 DNA, as far as it was read: TGCAGTGCTAGAGGGACTAGCAGCAGCCCATACAATGAG.